This T cell receptor (beta chain) stems from a study of PD-L1 blockade in urothelial cancer. Overall study: Timepoints chosen for blood analysis were 3 weeks (second dose) and 6 weeks after treatment start.

Time point denoted: peripheral blood 6 weeks after treatment start. Synthetic spike-ins, TCR analog templates, were added into each PCR. TCRdb's table, derived via immunoSEQ multiplex PCR, lists solely in-frame clones and lacks some. Of 40,000 to 55,000 clones in the sample, under 95% are singletons; the top ten hold approximately 7.9%. This CDR3 spans 17 amino acids. CDR1 is LGHNA, CDR2 YNFKEQ, per germline. With V trimmed by 0 bases and J by 4 bases, 9 bases remained unmatched. The sequence derives from a man in his 70s with urothelial cancer. The V gene is TRBV4-2, the J gene TRBJ2-3; 8 bases map to TRBD2. The sequences come from PBMCs, collected around atezolizumab (anti-PD-L1) treatment. CDR3 loop: CASSQDRGSGKADTQYF. DNA for the CDR3: TGTGCCAGCAGCCAAGATCGTGGTAGCGGGAAGGCAGATACGCAGTATTTT.